The clone carrying this TCR beta chain was detected only a few times. Its antigen is unknown. Time point here: patch test 2, 6 weeks after DPC sensitization. Treatment described: therapeutic diphenylcyclopropenone sensitization with weekly scalp DPC. This sample is drawn from a study of human T cells and chemical hapten exposure. Study outcomes and limitations: Donor immune responses may differ from healthy people's, since all donors had alopecia.

Germline CDR1 reads LGHNA; CDR2 reads YSLEER. There are 13 residues in the CDR3. Trimming cost V 0 bases and J 3 bases, with 6 bases left between them. TCRdb re-derived calls from the RACE reads in MiXCR, one entry per CDR3 protein. This table has approximately 120,000 distinct CDR3 sequences, less than 10% appearing once. The chain employs TRBV4-3 and TRBJ2-7; D possibly matches TRBD1 or TRBD2 (5 bases each). The source material was whole blood, sampled in connection with sensitization to the hapten diphenylcyclopropenone (DPC). This clonotype was obtained from a woman in her thirties or forties with alopecia areata. Some clones in this sample may be carry-over from other donors' samples. The CDR3 loop reads CASSQEGDYEQYF. The CDR3 DNA follows: TGCGCCAGCAGCCAAGAGGGGGACTACGAGCAGTACTTC.